Listed below are T cell receptor beta chains from one sample, sequenced in a study of T cells after yellow fever vaccination. TCRdb re-called the 5' RACE reads with MiXCR, one entry per CDR3 protein. The table has 500,000 to 550,000 distinct CDR3 sequences, just over 20% seen once. Sequences were derived from PBMCs, sampled 21 days after the first yellow fever vaccination. Receptors originate from a man aged 18 to 29 who received the YFV17D yellow fever vaccine. The CDR3 runs from the conserved cysteine through the conserved F or W. Each record gives: V gene, D gene, J gene, CDR3 length, CDR3 protein. D genes are given only for firm matches.

TRBV18	.	TRBJ2-1	15	CASSPAEGLYNEQFF
TRBV12-5	.	TRBJ1-3	16	CASGKGRTASGNTIYF
TRBV7-6	.	TRBJ2-4	18	CASSLVRSGQTQENIQYF
TRBV19	.	TRBJ1-1	16	CASSPALRGPNTEAFF
TRBV5-4	TRBD2	TRBJ2-7	12	CASSIDGREQYF
TRBV27	TRBD2	TRBJ2-5	15	CASSLRFSGGETQYF
TRBV14	TRBD2	TRBJ2-5	16	CASSQSGLAGSETQYF
TRBV7-2	.	TRBJ2-1	12	CASSLVGYEQFF
TRBV6-5	.	TRBJ2-5	15	CASSYSLGGEETQYF
TRBV5-1	.	TRBJ2-5	15	CASSPTTGMGETQYF
TRBV5-1	.	TRBJ1-1	16	CASSPDRQELNTEAFF
TRBV7-6	TRBD2	TRBJ2-5	17	CASSSPGLAGAGETQYF
TRBV5-1	.	TRBJ1-3	14	CASSLEAGRNTIYF
TRBV5-1	.	TRBJ2-1	14	CASSLRPGDDEQFF
TRBV7-2	.	TRBJ2-2	16	CASSLHGGANTGELFF
TRBV5-5	.	TRBJ2-1	17	CASSLALQPGSYNEQFF
TRBV5-1	TRBD1	TRBJ2-3	15	CASSSGTGAGDTQYF
TRBV9	TRBD2	TRBJ2-5	15	CASSVESAGGWTQYF
TRBV20-1	.	TRBJ1-5	13	CRVTPGVNQPQHF
TRBV27	.	TRBJ2-2	13	CASSFRATGELFF
TRBV4-2	.	TRBJ2-7	14	CASSQVGNPYEQYF
TRBV5-1	.	TRBJ2-1	13	CASGWVGGDEQFF
TRBV9	.	TRBJ2-1	14	CASSASPRGDEQFF
TRBV20-1	TRBD1	TRBJ2-2	13	CSASRTGTGELFF
TRBV16	.	TRBJ1-4	15	CASSLTGKPLEKLFF
TRBV5-6	.	TRBJ1-2	13	CASSRDVNYGYTF
TRBV11-2	.	TRBJ1-1	15	CASSFSGQSNTEAFF
TRBV5-1	TRBD1	TRBJ2-2	16	CASSFSGTGRTGELFF
TRBV29-1	TRBD1	TRBJ2-3	14	CSVRGTGSTDTQYF
TRBV30	TRBD1	TRBJ2-7	16	CAWSVEARTGAYEQYF
TRBV7-9	TRBD2	TRBJ2-5	15	CASSLVLAGQETQYF
TRBV7-9	TRBD2	TRBJ2-5	14	CASRTSGGWETQYF
TRBV7-2	.	TRBJ1-1	14	CASSLGRQIAEAFF
TRBV19	.	TRBJ1-3	16	CASTTFNRNSGNTIYF
TRBV20-1	.	TRBJ1-4	14	CSALQVLNSGKLFF
TRBV29-1	.	TRBJ2-3	13	CSASSGITDTQYF
TRBV7-9	TRBD2	TRBJ2-7	14	CASSRTSGRGEQYF
TRBV2	.	TRBJ2-3	14	CASVPYGSTDTQYF
TRBV7-9	TRBD1	TRBJ1-2	14	CASSPGQGNYGYTF
TRBV19	.	TRBJ2-2	14	CASSFGRGDGELFF
TRBV6-2/TRBV6-3	.	TRBJ1-5	14	CASNGGHINQPQHF